This is a list of T cell receptor beta chains from one sample in a study of T cells expressing NK-cell markers. With the 5' RACE reads reprocessed, TCRdb shows one record per CDR3 protein and no DNA. This sample's clone table lists 160,000 or so distinct CDR3 sequences. Sequenced input: blood T cells: a sorted CD56 or NKG2C T cell subset, CD4+ or CD8+ T cells, or bulk PBMC T cells (not recorded which). These receptors originate from a woman aged 18 to 75 in good health. CDR3s include the opening cysteine and the closing phenylalanine or tryptophan. Fields, in order: J gene, V gene, CDR3 protein.

j_gene: TRBJ1-2
v_gene: TRBV5-1
CDR3aa: CASSLGDFSYGYTF

j_gene: TRBJ2-5
v_gene: TRBV6-2/TRBV6-3
CDR3aa: CASSRQGPQETQYF

j_gene: TRBJ1-5
v_gene: TRBV20-1
CDR3aa: CSAPKGGGQPQHF

j_gene: TRBJ1-6
v_gene: TRBV2
CDR3aa: CASNLGGGSNSPLHF

j_gene: TRBJ1-2
v_gene: TRBV6-1
CDR3aa: CASRRTSGLGNGYTF

j_gene: TRBJ2-1
v_gene: TRBV3-1
CDR3aa: CASSGRRINYNEQFF

j_gene: TRBJ2-7
v_gene: TRBV7-3
CDR3aa: CASSLRARDIAYEQYF

j_gene: TRBJ2-7
v_gene: TRBV7-6
CDR3aa: CASSLVAPHSGSSNEQYF

j_gene: TRBJ2-1
v_gene: TRBV5-1
CDR3aa: CASSRDSRNEQFF

j_gene: TRBJ2-3
v_gene: TRBV25-1
CDR3aa: CASSEVGGNTDTQYF

j_gene: TRBJ2-3
v_gene: TRBV5-1
CDR3aa: CASSPGQGDDTQYF

j_gene: TRBJ2-1
v_gene: TRBV11-3
CDR3aa: CASSLARTSGSFNEQFF

j_gene: TRBJ2-7
v_gene: TRBV5-4
CDR3aa: CASSSPGQHSYEQYF

j_gene: TRBJ1-6
v_gene: TRBV7-2
CDR3aa: CASSLEGANSPLHF

j_gene: TRBJ2-5
v_gene: TRBV11-2
CDR3aa: CASSWGRPRGETQYF

j_gene: TRBJ2-3
v_gene: TRBV5-1
CDR3aa: CASRQESTDTQYF

j_gene: TRBJ2-6
v_gene: TRBV5-1
CDR3aa: CASSLGGSGANVLTF

j_gene: TRBJ2-1
v_gene: TRBV28
CDR3aa: CASTAGLAYNEQFF

j_gene: TRBJ2-3
v_gene: TRBV4-2
CDR3aa: CASSQGGLAADTQYF

j_gene: TRBJ2-7
v_gene: TRBV4-1
CDR3aa: CASSQGEGSPYEQYF

j_gene: TRBJ2-3
v_gene: TRBV7-3
CDR3aa: CASSLGVTSTDTQYF

j_gene: TRBJ2-2
v_gene: TRBV5-1
CDR3aa: CASSFQSTSGELFF

j_gene: TRBJ2-1
v_gene: TRBV20-1
CDR3aa: CSASQSSVSYNEQFF

j_gene: TRBJ2-7
v_gene: TRBV27
CDR3aa: CASRRQSVFSYEQYF

j_gene: TRBJ2-5
v_gene: TRBV12-3/TRBV12-4
CDR3aa: CASSLGAYKETQYF

j_gene: TRBJ2-1
v_gene: TRBV5-1
CDR3aa: CASRGDGGAYNEQFF

j_gene: TRBJ2-1
v_gene: TRBV7-3
CDR3aa: CASSVQGKTYNEQFF

j_gene: TRBJ1-4
v_gene: TRBV20-1
CDR3aa: CSPRTVATNEKLFF

j_gene: TRBJ1-4
v_gene: TRBV5-1
CDR3aa: CASSSGYRTGGEKLFF

j_gene: TRBJ1-2
v_gene: TRBV20-1
CDR3aa: CSARDWGYGYTF

j_gene: TRBJ2-7
v_gene: TRBV20-1
CDR3aa: CSAWILNEQYF